These 14 T cell receptor beta chains were sequenced from one sample in a study of blood T cell repertoires in COVID-19. Clones were sequenced by immunoSEQ multiplex PCR, and TCRdb holds only the in-frame ones, with some missing. This table has some 90,000 clones, about 90% appearing once. Sequenced sample: peripheral blood. All receptors derive from a woman between 50 and 59 years old in a cohort sampled during active COVID-19.

The V gene is TRBV4-1, the J gene TRBJ2-7; 8 bases map to TRBD2. With 4 bases clipped from V and 7 bases from J, the junction kept 9 bases outside the gene matches. Looked up from germline, CDR1 is MGHRA and CDR2 is YSYEKL. The CDR3 is made up of 14 amino acids. This chain's CDR3 is CASSRTGRAGEQYF. The CDR3 DNA sequence: TGCGCCAGCAGCCGTACCGGGAGGGCCGGGGAGCAGTACTTC.

Regarding this clone: Relative to the germline gene, one junction end is altered; a read error may explain this. The chain's CDR3 is CASREGQYYNYGYTF. The CDR3 DNA reads as TGTGCCAGCAGGGAAGGACAGTACTATAACTATGGCTACACCTTC. V and J are TRBV6-1 and TRBJ1-2; weak D call: TRBD1 (6 bases). Germline-derived CDR1 and CDR2 are MNHNS and SASEGT. The CDR3 is made up of 15 amino acids.

The chain uses TRBV5-4 and TRBJ2-5, with 10 bases lining up with TRBD2. The CDR3 spans 17 residues. CDR1 and CDR2 from the germline V gene are SGHNT and YYREEE (reference sequence). With 0 bases clipped from V and 5 bases from J, the junction kept 10 bases outside the gene matches. CDR3 amino acids: CASSLDLAGALGETQYF. The DNA of the CDR3 is TGTGCCAGCAGCTTGGATCTAGCGGGGGCCCTCGGGGAGACCCAGTACTTC.

V usage is TRBV6-5 and J usage is TRBJ2-2; TRBD1 aligns across 8 bases. This CDR3 region has 15 residues. V was clipped by 4 bases and J by 2 bases; unmatched bases: 3. Germline V gives CDR1 MNHEY, CDR2 SVGAGI. This CDR3 reads CASSWDRKNTGELFF. The CDR3 DNA reads TGTGCCAGCAGTTGGGACAGGAAAAACACCGGGGAGCTGTTTTTT.

This chain links TRBV28 with TRBJ1-1, with D perhaps TRBD1 (5 bases). Germline lookup yields CDR1 MDHEN and CDR2 SYDVKM. The CDR3 has 16 residues. Trimming removed 7 bases at V and 3 bases at J, with 21 bases between. CDR3 in DNA: TGTGCCAGCACTTCTACATTGGGCAGGGCCTACACTGAAGCTTTCTTT. This gives the protein CASTSTLGRAYTEAFF.

The chain links TRBV6-6 to TRBJ1-5, with D tentatively TRBD1 (6 bases). V lost 2 bases and J lost 3, with 11 bases in between. The CDR3 is 15 residues long. Germline CDR1 is MNHNY and CDR2 is SVGAGI (reference sequence). The CDR3 DNA is TGTGCCAGCAGTTACCGAACAGGGATCAATCAGCCCCAGCATTTT. This sequence encodes CASSYRTGINQPQHF.

The gene calls are TRBV5-8 and TRBJ1-2; maybe TRBD1 (5 bases). The V gene lost 4 bases and the J gene lost 4 bases, with 11 bases spanning the gap. Germline V gene lookup returns CDR1 SGHTS and CDR2 YDEGEE. The CDR3 contains 13 residues. In DNA, the CDR3 is TGTGCCAGCAGCATAGACAGAACCTATGGCTACACCTTC. This translates into CASSIDRTYGYTF.

This chain connects TRBV10-3 to TRBJ1-1; TRBD1 matches at 7 bases. The ends lost 3 bases at V and 3 bases at J; junction bases unmatched: 4. Germline values: CDR1 ENHRY, CDR2 SYGVKD. The length of the CDR3 is 14 residues. CDR3 protein: CAISDGTAYTEAFF. The CDR3 DNA is TGTGCCATCAGTGATGGGACAGCCTACACTGAAGCTTTCTTT.

The J gene is TRBJ1-1, the V gene TRBV5-1; TRBD1 agrees at 7 bases. V dropped 2 bases and J dropped 3; count of bases not matched to a gene: 4. CDR3 length: 14 residues. Looked up from germline, CDR1 is SGHRS and CDR2 is YFSETQ. The CDR3 spells CASSLQGTDTEAFF. DNA for the CDR3: TGCGCCAGCAGCTTACAGGGGACGGACACTGAAGCTTTCTTT.

The chain is built from TRBV28 and TRBJ1-5, with TRBD1 matching 8 bases. CDR3 size: 15 residues. Germline V lookup: CDR1 MDHEN, CDR2 SYDVKM. The V and J ends lost 4 bases and 2 bases, in that order; junction bases with no gene match: 4. CDR3 in DNA: TGTGCCAGCAGTTCCTCGGACAGGGGCAATCAGCCCCAGCATTTT. This gives the protein CASSSSDRGNQPQHF. The full variable domain, rest sourced from reference TRBV28 and TRBJ1-5, is DVKVTQSSRYLVKRTGEKVFLECVQDMDHENMFWYRQDPGLGLRLIYFSYDVKMKEKGDIPEGYSVSREKKERFSLILESASTNQTSMYLCASSSSDRGNQPQHFGDGTRLSIL.

The rearrangement links TRBV28 to TRBJ1-2, with TRBD1 matching over 9 bases. CDR3 size: 18 residues. With 3 bases clipped from V and 4 bases from J, the junction kept 15 bases outside the gene matches. The germline V gene encodes CDR1 MDHEN and CDR2 SYDVKM. The CDR3 loop is CASSFIGTGFRRLYGYTF. For the CDR3, the DNA is TGTGCCAGCAGTTTCATCGGGACAGGGTTTCGCAGGCTCTATGGCTACACCTTC.

The chain links TRBV18 to TRBJ1-3, with D perhaps TRBD1 (6 bases). Per the germline V gene, CDR1 is KGHSH and CDR2 is LQKENI. The CDR3 runs to 15 residues. V was shortened by 6 bases and J by 0 bases, with 12 bases between the two germline ends. The CDR3, as DNA: TGTGCCAGCTCGGCAGGGACAACCTCTGGAAACACCATATATTTT. Its protein is CASSAGTTSGNTIYF.

This clone was observed a few times. The rearrangement joins TRBV28 to TRBJ1-5; unclear D gene. Germline CDR1 and CDR2: MDHEN and SYDVKM. V was cut by 5 bases and J by 2 bases, with 13 bases left in between. There are 15 residues in the CDR3. CDR3 sequence reads: CASSRYGTGNQPQHF. DNA of the CDR3: TGTGCCAGCAGTCGGTATGGTACGGGCAATCAGCCCCAGCATTTT. The whole variable domain, filled in from reference TRBV28 and TRBJ1-5, reads DVKVTQSSRYLVKRTGEKVFLECVQDMDHENMFWYRQDPGLGLRLIYFSYDVKMKEKGDIPEGYSVSREKKERFSLILESASTNQTSMYLCASSRYGTGNQPQHFGDGTRLSIL.

The rearrangement uses TRBV6-5 and TRBJ2-3; a possible D gene is TRBD1 (6 bases). Trimming cost V 7 bases and J 0 bases, with 14 bases left between them. Germline values: CDR1 MNHEY, CDR2 SVGAGI. The CDR3 length is 15 residues. The CDR3 sequence: CASTPGHPSTDTQYF. CDR3 coding DNA: TGTGCCAGCACACCGGGACACCCGAGCACAGATACGCAGTATTTT.